Given below is one T cell receptor (beta chain) in context. The antigen is unknown. These data are taken from a study of T cell responses to AZD1222 COVID-19 vaccine. Findings of the study overall: Seropositivity was recorded at baseline in only a handful of AZD1222 recipients. Reports say nearly half of spike-specific TCRs go after unmutated variant regions.

Profiled with immunoSEQ multiplex PCR; TCRdb holds only in-frame clones, not every one. The sample yields 100,000 to 150,000 clones, approximately 92% seen once. Germline assignment: CDR1 SGHNT and CDR2 YYREEE (reference sequence). Trimming stripped 4 bases from V and 2 bases from J, with 15 bases between. This CDR3 is built from 15 residues. The clonotype comes from an adult in good health. This rearrangement joins TRBV5-4 to TRBJ2-5; possibly TRBD2 for D (5 bases). Source: peripheral blood, taken on day 0 of AZD1222 vaccination. CDR3 protein: CASSDTAGPQETQYF. CDR3 coding DNA: TGTGCCAGCAGCGACACCGCGGGTCCTCAAGAGACCCAGTACTTC.